This is a list of T cell receptor beta chains from one sample in a study of brain T cells in children with intractable seizures. The protocol was immunoSEQ multiplex PCR, while the TCRdb copy is restricted to in-frame clones and leaves out a portion. The sample includes 300,000 to 400,000 clones, 85% to 95% of them seen just once. Sequenced here: peripheral blood, sampled 4 to 5 months after surgery. The receptor set was obtained from a boy under two years old with tuberous sclerosis and intractable seizures. The CDR3 runs from the conserved cysteine through the conserved F or W. D genes are given only for firm matches. The size field is filled for only some rows; it gives once, few, many or a size class.

clone size	D gene	V gene	J gene	CDR3 DNA	CDR3 protein
.	.	TRBV9	TRBJ2-2	TGTGCCAGCAGTCCGGGCTTCACCGGGGAGCTGTTTTTT	CASSPGFTGELFF
.	.	TRBV19	TRBJ1-5	TGTGCCAGTAGTATTCTGTTTCGGAATAGCAATCAGCCCCAGCATTTT	CASSILFRNSNQPQHF
once	TRBD2	TRBV7-3	TRBJ2-1	TGTGCCAGCAGCCCCCATACTAGCGGGAGTGGTAATGAGCAGTTCTTC	CASSPHTSGSGNEQFF
.	.	TRBV6-1	TRBJ2-1	TGTGCCAGCAGTGAAGGGAGGTGGCCCCCCGGTGAGCAGTTCTTC	CASSEGRWPPGEQFF
.	.	TRBV3-1/TRBV3-2	TRBJ1-2	TGTGCCAGCAGCCAAGCTTCAGGTAACTATGGCTACACCTTC	CASSQASGNYGYTF
.	TRBD2	TRBV10-3	TRBJ2-7	TGTGCCATCACGCCCGATCCGGGGGGCTACGAGCAGTACTTC	CAITPDPGGYEQYF
.	TRBD1	TRBV6-5	TRBJ1-1	TGTGCCAGCAGGCAACAGGGGTTCACTGAAGCTTTCTTT	CASRQQGFTEAFF
.	.	TRBV18	TRBJ2-7	TGTGCCAGCTCACCGACCAGACAGTACGAGCAGTACTTC	CASSPTRQYEQYF
.	TRBD1	TRBV27	TRBJ1-1	TGTGCCAGCAGTTTATCGTCAGGGGGCTCGGCTGAAGCTTTCTTT	CASSLSSGGSAEAFF
.	TRBD1	TRBV29-1	TRBJ1-2	TGCAGCGTTGGATGGACAGGCGATAACTATGGCTACACCTTC	CSVGWTGDNYGYTF
.	TRBD1	TRBV5-8	TRBJ1-2	TGTGCCAGCAGCTTGAAGGGGGCGCACTATGGCTACACCTTC	CASSLKGAHYGYTF
.	.	TRBV5-6	TRBJ1-1	TGTGCCAGCAGCTTGATTGGGACGTGGACAATGGCGGTAAGGACTGAAGCTTTCTTT	CASSLIGTWTMAVRTEAFF
.	TRBD2	TRBV30	TRBJ2-2	TGTGCCTGCACCGGGACTAGCGGTTCCGGGGAGCTGTTTTTT	CACTGTSGSGELFF
.	TRBD2	TRBV30	TRBJ2-1	TGTGCCTGGAGGAACGCGGGGGGGGGAGCCCAGCAGTTCTTC	CAWRNAGGGAQQFF
once	TRBD1	TRBV29-1	TRBJ2-7	TGCAGCGTTTCCGACAGGGACGAGCAGTACTTC	CSVSDRDEQYF
.	TRBD2	TRBV5-1	TRBJ2-2	TGCGCCAGCAGCTTGAATAGCGGGGTCAACACCGGGGAGCTGTTTTTT	CASSLNSGVNTGELFF
.	.	TRBV6-5	TRBJ2-7	TGTGCCAGCGTTCTTGCCAGCGGTAGCTCCTACGAGCAGTACTTC	CASVLASGSSYEQYF
.	.	TRBV5-6	TRBJ1-5	TGTGCCAGCAGCTTGAATGGGCGCAATCAGCCCCAGCATTTT	CASSLNGRNQPQHF
once	.	TRBV27	TRBJ2-7	TGTGCCAGCAGTTTATCCGTATCAACGAGCGAGCAGTACTTC	CASSLSVSTSEQYF
.	.	TRBV5-5	TRBJ1-6	TGTGCCAGCAGCTTAAGACGGGACGGAATAAATAATTCACCCCTCCACTTT	CASSLRRDGINNSPLHF
.	.	TRBV24-1	TRBJ2-2	TGTGCCACCAGGTCGGGGAACACCGGGGAGCTGTTTTTT	CATRSGNTGELFF
.	.	TRBV5-6	TRBJ2-3	TGTGCCAGCAGCTTGCCGTTCTATAGTAGGGGTAGCGCGAATACGCAGTATTTT	CASSLPFYSRGSANTQYF
.	TRBD2	TRBV24-1	TRBJ2-1	TGTGCCACCGGCGGCAGGGGACTAGCGGGACCCTCCTACAATGAGCAGTTCTTC	CATGGRGLAGPSYNEQFF
.	.	TRBV13	TRBJ2-2	TGTGCCACCCCAATAAGGGGGACCGGGGAGCTGTTTTTT	CATPIRGTGELFF
.	TRBD1	TRBV5-6	TRBJ2-5	TGTGCCAGCAGCTTGATAGGGGACAGAGAGACCCAGTACTTC	CASSLIGDRETQYF
.	.	TRBV21-1	TRBJ2-2	TGTGCCAGCAGCAAAGCGCTAGGCCAGGGCACCGGGGAGCTGTTTTTT	CASSKALGQGTGELFF
.	.	TRBV9	TRBJ1-3	TGTGCCAGCAGCGTGTACCCGAGCTCTGGAAACACCATATATTTT	CASSVYPSSGNTIYF
.	TRBD2	TRBV10-3	TRBJ2-7	TGTGCCATCAGTGAGGGGACTAGCGGGATGGCCTACGAGCAGTACTTC	CAISEGTSGMAYEQYF
.	.	TRBV3-1/TRBV3-2	TRBJ1-2	TGTGCCAGCAGCCCCTTGAAGGGGAACTATGGCTACACCTTC	CASSPLKGNYGYTF